A selection of T cell receptor beta chains follows, all from one sample in a study of blood T cell repertoires in COVID-19. The data were produced by immunoSEQ multiplex PCR, yet TCRdb's version contains in-frame clones alone and is incomplete. Among 350,000 to 450,000 clones listed, more than 80% were seen once. Sequencing was done on a sample of peripheral blood. The receptors come from a man in his forties with acute or convalescent COVID-19. CDR3s include the opening cysteine and the closing phenylalanine or tryptophan. A D gene is named only where the DNA matches it firmly. For some rows the clone size is stated as once, few or many, or as a class when expanded; others skip it.

>TRBJ2-7|TRBV7-2|NA|NA
TGTGCCAGCAGCTTAACTCCGCGGGACGAGCAGTACTTC
CASSLTPRDEQYF
>TRBJ1-4|TRBV2|TRBD1|once
TGTGCCAGCAGCACAACAGGGGCGAAAAATGAAAAACTGTTTTTT
CASSTTGAKNEKLFF
>TRBJ2-7|TRBV19|TRBD1|NA
TGTGCCAGTAGTATGAGTTTGAGGCAGGGGGCGAGCGAGCAGTACTTC
CASSMSLRQGASEQYF
>TRBJ1-6|TRBV9|NA|once
TGTGCCAGCAGCGTCCTCCCGGATTCTAGGAATTCACCCCTCCACTTT
CASSVLPDSRNSPLHF
>TRBJ2-3|TRBV27|TRBD1|NA
TGTGCCAGCAGTATATCACAGGGGCGCCCCACAGATACGCAGTATTTT
CASSISQGRPTDTQYF
>TRBJ1-2|TRBV9|NA|NA
TGTGCCAGCAGCGTAGCACCGGGTAACTATGGCTACACCTTC
CASSVAPGNYGYTF
>TRBJ1-3|TRBV28|TRBD1|NA
TGTGCCAGCAGTTTAACAGGGGGCGAAAACACCATATATTTT
CASSLTGGENTIYF
>TRBJ1-2|TRBV27|NA|NA
TGTGCCAGCAGTCCGATCGCGGCAGTCTATGGCTACACCTTC
CASSPIAAVYGYTF
>TRBJ2-3|TRBV5-8|TRBD2|NA
TGTGCCAGCAGCTACCGGGGAGGGGATACGCAGTATTTT
CASSYRGGDTQYF
>TRBJ2-1|TRBV29-1|TRBD2|once
TGCAGCGTCGAAGGACTAGCGGGGAACAATGAGCAGTTCTTC
CSVEGLAGNNEQFF
>TRBJ2-5|TRBV5-5|TRBD1|NA
TGTGCCAGCAGCCGAGGACAGGAGCGGTGGGAGACCCAGTACTTC
CASSRGQERWETQYF
>TRBJ2-1|TRBV9|NA|NA
TGTGCCAGCAGCCCAACGACTTCCCAATATACTGAGCAGTTCTTC
CASSPTTSQYTEQFF
>TRBJ2-5|TRBV5-5|TRBD2|NA
TGTGCCAGCAGCTCCGGGACTAGCGGGGGAGGAGAGACCCAGTACTTC
CASSSGTSGGGETQYF
>TRBJ1-2|TRBV7-8|NA|NA
TGTGCCAGCAGCTTAGCGCTTCGGCCTTCTAGGAACTATGGCTACACCTTC
CASSLALRPSRNYGYTF
>TRBJ2-5|TRBV7-2|NA|NA
TGTGCCAGCAGCTTAGGATTGGGAGGAGAGACCCAGTACTTC
CASSLGLGGETQYF
>TRBJ1-4|TRBV6-5|NA|NA
TGTGCCAGCAGGCAGGGGGAAAAACTGTTTTTT
CASRQGEKLFF
>TRBJ2-7|TRBV19|NA|once
TGTGCCAGTAGTACGCCGCGCAGGGCAGGCAGCTACGAGCAGTACTTC
CASSTPRRAGSYEQYF
>TRBJ2-1|TRBV6-4|TRBD2|many
TGTGCCAGCAGTGATTCATTAGCGGGAGATTACAATGAGCAGTTCTTC
CASSDSLAGDYNEQFF
>TRBJ1-6|TRBV27|NA|NA
TGTGCCAGCTCCTCTTTGCCGGATTCACCCCTCCACTTT
CASSSLPDSPLHF
>TRBJ2-7|TRBV11-1|NA|NA
TGTGCCAGCAGCCCCGGGGTGGACAGAGTAGCCTACGAGCAGTACTTC
CASSPGVDRVAYEQYF
>TRBJ1-2|TRBV14|TRBD1|NA
TGTGCCAGCAGCCAAGAAGACAGGGGACTGCCTAATGGCTACACCTTC
CASSQEDRGLPNGYTF
>TRBJ2-5|TRBV4-1|TRBD2|NA
TGCGCCAGCAGCCAAGATCGGGGTAGCGGGACACAAGAGACCCAGTACTTC
CASSQDRGSGTQETQYF
>TRBJ1-3|TRBV5-1|NA|NA
TGCGCCAGCAGCTTGGCACAGCTTCAAGACTCTGGAAACACCATATATTTT
CASSLAQLQDSGNTIYF
>TRBJ1-2|TRBV6-5|TRBD1|NA
TGTGCCAGCAGTTATTCGACAGGGAGCTATGGTGGCTACACCTTC
CASSYSTGSYGGYTF
>TRBJ2-1|TRBV19|TRBD1|NA
TGTGCCAGTAGTATAGGGGACAGGGGGCTGCAGTTCTTC
CASSIGDRGLQFF
>TRBJ2-2|TRBV6-5|NA|NA
TGTGCCAGCAGGCGGGGGCCCAACACCGGGGAGCTGTTTTTT
CASRRGPNTGELFF
>TRBJ2-3|TRBV7-2|TRBD2|once
TGTGCCAGCAGCGCAAGGACTAGCGGGACACATACGCAGTATTTT
CASSARTSGTHTQYF